The present entry profiles one T cell receptor (beta chain) with its context. Its antigen is undetermined. The data stem from a study of glioma-infiltrating T cells after dendritic cell vaccination. Study results and caveats: Higher pretreatment TIL content predicted longer progression-free time and survival.

Germline CDR1 and CDR2: MDHEN and SYDVKM. This CDR3 contains 17 residues. V lost 5 bases to trimming and J lost 4 bases, with 23 bases between them. The table came from immunoSEQ multiplex PCR; TCRdb's copy has only in-frame clones and leaves some out. The table records about 92,000 clones, about nine tenths of them present only once. The sample consisted of blood, taken before dendritic cell vaccination. The chain has TRBV28 and TRBJ1-2; possibly TRBD1 for D (6 bases). This sequence was found in a human donor with glioblastoma. The CDR3 spells CASSGPPGTSVAYGYTF. Written as DNA, the CDR3 is TGTGCCAGCAGTGGTCCGCCCGGGACAAGCGTCGCCTATGGCTACACCTTC.